Listed here are 28 T cell receptor beta chains from one sample, sequenced in a study of T cell responses to AZD1222 COVID-19 vaccine. TCRdb's table, derived via immunoSEQ multiplex PCR, lists solely in-frame clones and lacks some. The sample contains 110,000 or so clones, 82% of which appear only once. This sample comprised peripheral blood, obtained on day 0 of AZD1222 vaccination. The receptors derive from an adult in good health.

This sequence joins TRBV5-4 and TRBJ2-2, with 13 bases that match TRBD2. The ends lost 5 bases at V and 9 bases at J; junction bases unmatched: 13. The CDR3 length is 17 residues. The V gene's germline CDR1 is SGHNT and CDR2 YYREEE (reference sequence). In nucleotides, the CDR3 is TGTGCCAGCAGTTCCCGGACTAGCGGGGGCCCCGTCCGGGAGCTGTTTTTT. This codes for CASSSRTSGGPVRELFF.

This clone came up once. The genes are TRBV6-5 and TRBJ1-2; 7 bases agree with TRBD1. Trimming cost V 0 bases and J 4 bases; bases outside gene matches: 5. This CDR3 has 15 amino acids. Germline-derived CDR1 and CDR2 are MNHEY and SVGAGI. This CDR3 reads CASSYSRQGGYGYTF. The CDR3 coding sequence is TGTGCCAGCAGTTACTCCAGACAGGGTGGCTATGGCTACACCTTC.

There are a few counts of this clone. One end of the junction does not line up with germline, which may come from a read error. The chain links TRBV18 to TRBJ1-1; 8 nucleotides align to TRBD1. The CDR3 is made up of 16 amino acids. Germline V lookup: CDR1 KGHSH, CDR2 LQKENI. CDR3 sequence: CASSPLQGGSGGEAFF. The CDR3 DNA reads TGTGCCAGCTCCCCACTACAGGGGGGGAGTGGTGGTGAAGCTTTCTTT.

V usage is TRBV5-5 and J usage is TRBJ2-2, with D possibly being TRBD1 or TRBD2 (5 bases each). V shed 1 base and J shed 3 bases, with 10 bases lying between them. The CDR3 is 15 amino acids. CDR1 and CDR2 (germline): SGHKS, YYEKEE (reference sequence). The CDR3 region is CASSLHPGHTGELFF. The CDR3 DNA follows: TGTGCCAGCAGCTTGCACCCGGGACACACCGGGGAGCTGTTTTTT.

The gene calls are TRBV7-8 and TRBJ2-2, with unresolved D. From germline, CDR1 is SGHVS and CDR2 FQNEAQ. The V end was cut by 1 base, the J end by 4 bases, with 7 bases between. This CDR3 is built from 14 residues. The CDR3 here is CASSLEGPTGELFF. For the CDR3, the DNA is TGTGCCAGCAGCTTAGAGGGCCCCACCGGGGAGCTGTTTTTT.

DNA of the CDR3: TGTGCCAGCAGCTTAAGGTCCGGGGTGCAGTACTTC. Its protein is CASSLRSGVQYF. The gene calls are TRBV7-9 and TRBJ2-7; TRBD2 is a possible D gene (5 bases). V lost 2 bases, J lost 9 bases, and 11 bases lay in between. The CDR3 is 12 residues long. CDR1 SEHNR and CDR2 FQNEAQ come from the germline V gene (reference sequence).

The chain carries TRBV12-5 and TRBJ1-4, with 8 bases matching TRBD1. With V trimmed by 6 bases and J by 11 bases, 8 bases remained unmatched. The CDR3 consists of 13 residues. From germline, CDR1 is LGHNT and CDR2 FRNRAP. CDR3 residues: CASGDRGYGKLFF. The DNA for the CDR3 is TGTGCTAGTGGAGACAGGGGATACGGGAAACTGTTTTTT. The variable domain in full, completed from reference TRBV12-5 and TRBJ1-4, reads DARVTQTPRHKVTEMGQEVTMRCQPILGHNTVFWYRQTMMQGLELLAYFRNRAPLDDSGMPKDRFSAEMPDATLATLKIQPSEPRDSAVYFCASGDRGYGKLFFGSGTQLSVL.

The gene calls are TRBV18 and TRBJ1-3, with D tentatively TRBD1 (5 bases). Trimming cost V 6 bases and J 0 bases, with 21 bases left between them. CDR1 is KGHSH, CDR2 LQKENI, per germline. The CDR3 has 18 residues. CDR3 amino acids: CASSFGIIQVTSGNTIYF. Here the CDR3 DNA reads TGTGCCAGCTCGTTCGGAATAATACAGGTTACCTCTGGAAACACCATATATTTT. The full variable domain, rest sourced from reference TRBV18 and TRBJ1-3, is NAGVMQNPRHLVRRRGQEARLRCSPMKGHSHVYWYRQLPEEGLKFMVYLQKENIIDESGMPKERFSAEFPKEGPSILRIQQVVRGDSAAYFCASSFGIIQVTSGNTIYFGEGSWLTVV.

The CDR3 reads CASSQHRTTSTDTQYF. The CDR3 coding sequence is TGTGCCAGCTCACAGCACAGGACTACTAGCACAGATACGCAGTATTTT. This sequence joins TRBV18 and TRBJ2-3; perhaps TRBD2 as D (6 bases). The germline V gene encodes CDR1 KGHSH and CDR2 LQKENI. Trimming took off 4 bases at V and 0 bases at J, with 14 bases between the two ends. The CDR3 totals 16 residues. Based on the CDR3 plus reference TRBV18 and TRBJ2-3, the full variable domain is NAGVMQNPRHLVRRRGQEARLRCSPMKGHSHVYWYRQLPEEGLKFMVYLQKENIIDESGMPKERFSAEFPKEGPSILRIQQVVRGDSAAYFCASSQHRTTSTDTQYFGPGTRLTVL.

This clone was counted a single time. The chain links TRBV7-2 to TRBJ2-6, with D unclear. Between the trimmed V and J ends, which lost 5 bases and 0 bases, there was a span of 8 bases. The CDR3 length is 15 residues. Germline V lookup: CDR1 SGHTA, CDR2 FQGNSA. Written as DNA, the CDR3 is TGTGCCAGCAGCCCCGAGAGCTCTGGGGCCAACGTCCTGACTTTC. Its translation is CASSPESSGANVLTF.

CDR3 sequence reads: CASSPPGQGPTSSGNTIYF. The CDR3 DNA sequence: TGTGCCAGCAGCCCACCGGGACAGGGCCCCACGAGCTCTGGAAACACCATATATTTT. The chain carries TRBV5-4 and TRBJ1-3; TRBD1 aligns across 9 bases. Germline V lookup: CDR1 SGHNT, CDR2 YYREEE (reference sequence). The junction had 14 bases not matched to a gene; V was cut back by 4 bases and J by 0 bases. There are 19 residues in the CDR3.

This clone has only a few counts. J is TRBJ1-1 and V is TRBV4-3; D call uncertain. V lost 4 bases, J lost 9 bases, and 9 bases lay in between. From germline, CDR1 is LGHNA and CDR2 YSLEER. CDR3 size: 11 residues. The CDR3 bases are TGCGCCAGCAGCCTGCAGGAGAAAGCTTTCTTT. Amino acids: CASSLQEKAFF.

The CDR3 region is CASSYLNEQFF. As DNA, the CDR3 is TGTGCCAGCAGCTACCTCAATGAGCAGTTCTTC. The J gene is TRBJ2-1, the V gene TRBV7-9; D is ambiguous. CDR1 is SEHNR, CDR2 FQNEAQ, per germline (reference sequence). The CDR3 has 11 amino acids. V was pared by 4 bases and J by 6 bases, with 4 bases between. Using reference TRBV7-9 and TRBJ2-1 for the parts outside the CDR3, the full variable domain is DTGVSQNPRHKITKRGQNVTFRCDPISEHNRLYWYRQTLGQGPEFLTYFQNEAQLEKSRLLSDRFSAERPKGSFSTLEIQRTEQGDSAMYLCASSYLNEQFFGPGTRLTVL.

This clone was found a few times. The gene calls are TRBV5-1 and TRBJ1-2; TRBD1 matches at 7 bases. The CDR3 runs 14 residues. The V and J ends lost 4 bases and 5 bases, in that order; junction bases with no gene match: 8. Germline-derived CDR1 and CDR2 are SGHRS and YFSETQ. CDR3 sequence reads: CASSEYRGSYGYTF. The CDR3 DNA reads TGCGCCAGCAGCGAATACAGGGGATCTTATGGCTACACCTTC.

The chain is built from TRBV2 and TRBJ2-4; D is undetermined. The ends were cut back, 4 bases at V and 8 bases at J, with 15 bases in the middle. In germline, CDR1 is SNHLY, CDR2 FYNNEI. CDR3 size: 14 residues. CDR3: CASSVKGFRYIQYF. CDR3 DNA: TGTGCCAGCAGTGTTAAAGGGTTTAGGTACATTCAGTACTTC.

This clone was recorded a few times. The chain links TRBV7-9 to TRBJ1-2; no clear D. Germline V CDR1 and CDR2: SEHNR, FQNEAQ (reference sequence). V lost 4 bases and J 0 bases, leaving 12 bases between the germline ends. The length of the CDR3 is 15 residues. In nucleotides, the CDR3 is TGTGCCAGCAGCTCGTTGTCCGGACCTAACTATGGCTACACCTTC. This sequence encodes CASSSLSGPNYGYTF. Filled out from reference TRBV7-9 and TRBJ1-2, the complete variable domain reads DTGVSQNPRHKITKRGQNVTFRCDPISEHNRLYWYRQTLGQGPEFLTYFQNEAQLEKSRLLSDRFSAERPKGSFSTLEIQRTEQGDSAMYLCASSSLSGPNYGYTFGSGTRLTVV.

This clone was counted between two and nine times. The chain links TRBV2 to TRBJ2-3; 11 nucleotides match TRBD2. The CDR3 spans 13 residues. Germline V gene lookup returns CDR1 SNHLY and CDR2 FYNNEI. CDR3 loop: CARLAGNTDTQYF. CDR3 DNA sequence: TGTGCAAGACTAGCGGGGAACACAGATACGCAGTATTTT.

In this sample, this clone turned up a few times. The chain combines TRBV2 with TRBJ1-2; D is unclear. The CDR3 covers 11 residues. Per germline, CDR1 SNHLY and CDR2 FYNNEI. V gave up 2 bases and J gave up 8 bases, with 6 bases separating them. The CDR3 sequence: CASSEWRGYTF. The CDR3 DNA reads as TGTGCCAGCAGTGAATGGAGGGGCTACACCTTC. Full variable domain (rest looked up from reference TRBV2 and TRBJ1-2): EPEVTQTPSHQVTQMGQEVILRCVPISNHLYFYWYRQILGQKVEFLVSFYNNEISEKSEIFDDQFSVERPDGSNFTLKIRSTKLEDSAMYFCASSEWRGYTFGSGTRLTVV.

The chain has TRBV5-1 and TRBJ1-1; possible D gene TRBD1, 6 bases. V shed 2 bases and J shed 0 bases, with 8 bases lying between them. The CDR3 spans 14 residues. Germline values: CDR1 SGHRS, CDR2 YFSETQ. CDR3 DNA: TGCGCCAGCAGCTTTTGGGACATGAACACTGAAGCTTTCTTT. This translates into CASSFWDMNTEAFF.

The genes are TRBV10-3 and TRBJ1-1; 9 bases fit TRBD1. The germline V gene has CDR1 ENHRY and CDR2 SYGVKD. The V and J ends lost 8 bases and 7 bases, in that order; junction bases with no gene match: 8. The length of the CDR3 is 13 residues. The CDR3 is CAIGTGGSFEAFF. The DNA of the CDR3 is TGTGCCATCGGTACAGGGGGCAGTTTTGAAGCTTTCTTT.

V gene TRBV5-8 combines with J gene TRBJ2-5, with D perhaps matching TRBD2 (5 bases). CDR3 size: 14 residues. The germline gives CDR1 SGHTS, CDR2 YDEGEE. Trimming stripped 4 bases from V and 5 bases from J, with 15 bases between. CDR3 in amino acids: CASSVYRGRETQYF. The CDR3, as DNA: TGTGCCAGCAGCGTATATCGAGGGCGGGAGACCCAGTACTTC.

The V and J genes are TRBV2 and TRBJ2-1; a weak D match, TRBD1 (5 bases). The V gene's germline CDR1 is SNHLY and CDR2 FYNNEI. V was cut by 4 bases and J by 4 bases, with 17 bases left in between. The CDR3 spans 16 residues. CDR3 region: CASSGLQELLYNEQFF. Here the CDR3 DNA reads TGTGCCAGCAGTGGATTACAGGAGCTTCTTTACAATGAGCAGTTCTTC. The whole variable domain, filled in from reference TRBV2 and TRBJ2-1, reads EPEVTQTPSHQVTQMGQEVILRCVPISNHLYFYWYRQILGQKVEFLVSFYNNEISEKSEIFDDQFSVERPDGSNFTLKIRSTKLEDSAMYFCASSGLQELLYNEQFFGPGTRLTVL.

The J gene is TRBJ2-6, the V gene TRBV20-1; tentatively, D is TRBD1 (6 bases). The CDR3 spans 16 residues. Trimming took 3 bases from V and 2 from J, leaving 14 bases between them. Germline assignment: CDR1 DFQATT and CDR2 SNEGSKA (reference sequence). The CDR3 spells CSASGAGAAGANVLTF. In nucleotides, the CDR3 is TGCAGTGCTAGTGGGGCAGGGGCGGCTGGGGCCAACGTCCTGACTTTC.

The chain uses TRBV5-1 and TRBJ1-2; 9 bases agree with TRBD1. Unmatched junction bases numbered 9, after V lost 3 bases and J lost 6 bases. This CDR3 region has 15 residues. The germline V gene encodes CDR1 SGHRS and CDR2 YFSETQ. CDR3 sequence reads: CASSSTRDRVNGYTF. The CDR3 coding sequence is TGCGCCAGCAGCTCAACCCGGGACAGGGTTAATGGCTACACCTTC.

The chain is built from TRBV2 and TRBJ1-6; a weak D match, TRBD1 (5 bases). The CDR3 extends over 12 amino acids. The V end lost 6 bases, the J end lost 8 bases, and 8 bases lay between the germline ends. Looked up from germline, CDR1 is SNHLY and CDR2 is FYNNEI. The CDR3 protein is CASRQADSPLHF. CDR3 nucleotide sequence: TGTGCCAGCAGACAGGCGGATTCACCCCTCCACTTT.

This chain links TRBV2 with TRBJ1-1; D gene uncertain. The CDR3 runs to 11 residues. Trimming left V 6 bases short and J 10 bases short, with 12 bases between. Germline values: CDR1 SNHLY, CDR2 FYNNEI. The CDR3 DNA is TGTGCCAGCAGGCTACAAAATGTAGCTTTCTTT. Its protein product is CASRLQNVAFF.

Only one count was recorded for this clone. The chain carries TRBV3-1 (or the pseudogene TRBV3-2) and TRBJ1-6; 9 nucleotides agree with TRBD1. V lost 4 bases to trimming and J lost 9 bases; unmatched junction nucleotides: 7. Germline V CDR1 and CDR2: LGHDT, YNNKEL (reference sequence). The CDR3 contains 15 residues. The CDR3 coding sequence is TGTGCCAGCAGCCTTCGAACAGGGGGCGGTTCACCCCTCCACTTT. Translation: CASSLRTGGGSPLHF.

The rearrangement joins TRBV5-1 to TRBJ2-5, with 8 bases matching TRBD1. Germline CDR1 is SGHRS and CDR2 is YFSETQ. The J segment lost 5 bases and the V segment lost 4 bases, leaving 7 bases of the junction unmatched. This CDR3 has 14 residues. CDR3 sequence: CASSPRGRGETQYF. The CDR3 bases are TGCGCCAGCAGCCCCAGGGGGCGAGGGGAGACCCAGTACTTC.